These 22 T cell receptor beta chains came from one sample sequenced in a study of T cells in Graves' hyperthyroidism and ophthalmopathy. RNA transcripts were the template for amplifying TCR beta CDR3 regions. The HTBI primer set was used in a first-round RT-PCR of the TCR CDR3. Each CDR3 protein gets one entry after TCRdb re-called the multiplex PCR reads with MiXCR. The sample includes roughly 740,000 distinct CDR3 sequences, over 15% of them seen just once. Sequencing input: blood. The receptors were gathered from a man aged 18 to 30 with Graves' hyperthyroidism.

This clonotype was counted only a few times. This sequence joins TRBV28 and TRBJ2-2; 10 nucleotides line up with TRBD1. The germline V gene has CDR1 MDHEN and CDR2 SYDVKM. Trimming took 3 bases from V and 0 from J; bases not matched to a gene: 7. The length of the CDR3 is 18 residues. The CDR3 DNA is TGTGCCAGCAGTTTTCTGGACAGGGGGTTAGCGAACACCGGGGAGCTGTTTTTT. Its translation is CASSFLDRGLANTGELFF.

The table lists this clonotype with many counts. The V gene is TRBV9, the J gene TRBJ1-5; a weak D match, TRBD1 (5 bases). Germline V gene lookup returns CDR1 SGDLS and CDR2 YYNGEE. Trimming pared 2 bases from V and 3 bases from J, leaving 12 bases between. CDR3 length: 15 amino acids. The CDR3 is CASSVLGDPNQPQHF. The CDR3 nucleotides are TGTGCCAGCAGCGTCTTGGGGGACCCCAATCAGCCCCAGCATTTT.

This chain uses TRBV5-6 with TRBJ2-7; TRBD2 might be the D (6 bases). The CDR3 runs 15 residues. The V gene lost 4 bases and the J gene lost 3 bases, with 17 bases spanning the gap. From germline, CDR1 is SGHDT and CDR2 YYEEEE. The CDR3: CASSGGLGSYYEQYF. CDR3 DNA sequence: TGTGCCAGCAGCGGGGGGTTAGGTAGCTACTACGAGCAGTACTTC.

This clonotype appeared a few times. V gene TRBV15 combines with J gene TRBJ2-3; D gene uncertain. This CDR3 region has 14 residues. The V gene lost 1 base and the J gene lost 6 bases, with 11 bases spanning the gap. Germline CDR1 reads LNHNV; CDR2 reads YYDKDF (reference sequence). CDR3 in DNA: TGTGCCACCAGCAGAGTTAAAGGCGCGGATACGCAGTATTTT. This sequence encodes CATSRVKGADTQYF.

V and J are TRBV29-1 and TRBJ2-7; perhaps D is TRBD1 or TRBD2 (6 bases each). The CDR3 is 15 residues long. V was trimmed by 3 bases and J by 2 bases, leaving 17 bases between them. From germline, CDR1 is SQVTM and CDR2 ANQGSEA. CDR3 sequence reads: CSVEVGGLGAYEQYF. The CDR3 DNA sequence: TGCAGCGTTGAGGTAGGGGGGCTTGGGGCCTACGAGCAGTACTTC.

This clonotype was seen a few times. The chain is built from TRBV20-1 and TRBJ1-5, with D possibly TRBD1 on 6 matching bases. Germline CDR1 DFQATT, CDR2 SNEGSKA (reference sequence). V was pared by 2 bases and J by 5 bases, with 10 bases between. This CDR3 contains 13 residues. The CDR3 protein is CSARQGKDQPQHF. CDR3 DNA: TGCAGTGCTAGACAGGGGAAGGATCAGCCCCAGCATTTT.

This clonotype was observed a few times. The chain combines TRBV9 with TRBJ2-7; 8 bases are a match to TRBD2. The CDR3 totals 16 residues. The germline V gene encodes CDR1 SGDLS and CDR2 YYNGEE. After removal of 0 bases from V and 0 bases from J, the junction contained 5 bases not matched to a gene. CDR3 DNA: TGTGCCAGCAGCGTAGGCGCTAGCGGGCCCTCCTACGAGCAGTACTTC. It specifies CASSVGASGPSYEQYF.

This clonotype was seen ten or more times. The chain carries TRBV2 and TRBJ1-2; the D gene is possibly TRBD1 (6 bases). V lost 5 bases and J lost 3, with 13 bases in between. Germline loops: CDR1 SNHLY, CDR2 FYNNEI. This CDR3 has 14 residues. In DNA, the CDR3 is TGTGCCAGCAGTCCACAGGGAACCCACTATGGCTACACCTTC. Translating it yields CASSPQGTHYGYTF. The full variable domain, with the rest looked up from reference TRBV2 and TRBJ1-2, is EPEVTQTPSHQVTQMGQEVILRCVPISNHLYFYWYRQILGQKVEFLVSFYNNEISEKSEIFDDQFSVERPDGSNFTLKIRSTKLEDSAMYFCASSPQGTHYGYTFGSGTRLTVV.

The chain combines TRBV19 with TRBJ2-4, with unresolved D. V shed 3 bases and J shed 0 bases, with 15 bases lying between them. This CDR3 region has 17 residues. Germline V gene data show CDR1 as LNHDA and CDR2 as SQIVND (reference sequence). CDR3 DNA sequence: TGTGCCAGTAGTATGAGGAAACAGCCGTTAGCCAAAAACATTCAGTACTTC. Its protein is CASSMRKQPLAKNIQYF.

In this sample, this clonotype turned up many times. The rearrangement uses TRBV28 and TRBJ2-1; 14 nucleotides match TRBD2. The CDR3 consists of 16 residues. V lost 8 bases, J lost 9 bases, and 12 bases stayed unmatched. The germline V gene encodes CDR1 MDHEN and CDR2 SYDVKM. CDR3 residues: CASVAWPGLAGAEQFF. CDR3 DNA sequence: TGTGCCAGCGTTGCCTGGCCGGGACTAGCGGGAGCTGAGCAGTTCTTC.

Many counts were recorded for this clonotype. The chain uses TRBV27 and TRBJ1-5; D is ambiguous. The CDR3 has 15 amino acids. Germline CDR1 MNHEY, CDR2 SMNVEV (reference sequence). The V and J ends lost 5 bases and 2 bases respectively, with 13 bases between them. The CDR3 region is CASSKSVLGNQPQHF. CDR3 bases: TGTGCCAGCAGTAAAAGTGTCTTGGGCAATCAGCCCCAGCATTTT.

At least ten counts were recorded for this clonotype. This chain links TRBV2 with TRBJ2-1; D may be TRBD2 (7 bases). This CDR3 region has 16 residues. The V gene lost 6 bases and the J gene lost 1 base, with 16 bases spanning the gap. The germline V gene encodes CDR1 SNHLY and CDR2 FYNNEI. CDR3 in amino acids: CASSSGGGGSYNEQFF. Written as DNA, the CDR3 is TGTGCCAGCAGCTCCGGCGGGGGCGGTTCCTACAATGAGCAGTTCTTC.

This clonotype was observed many times. V and J are TRBV30 and TRBJ2-7; D perhaps matches TRBD2 (6 bases). V was cut by 5 bases and J by 6 bases, with 14 bases left in between. Germline V CDR1 and CDR2: GTSNPN, SVGIG (reference sequence). The CDR3 has 12 residues. This CDR3 is CAWDRDSAEQYF. The CDR3 coding sequence is TGTGCCTGGGATCGGGACTCTGCCGAGCAGTACTTC.

The chain recombines TRBV20-1 with TRBJ2-3; TRBD1 agrees at 7 bases. The V gene's germline CDR1 is DFQATT and CDR2 SNEGSKA (reference sequence). V was clipped by 3 bases and J by 6 bases; unmatched bases: 9. The CDR3 runs 14 residues. CDR3 DNA sequence: TGCAGTGCTAGGCCCCTTAAGGGGGCGGATACGCAGTATTTT. It codes for CSARPLKGADTQYF.

This clonotype was observed at least ten times. V gene TRBV28 combines with J gene TRBJ2-1; D may be TRBD1 or TRBD2 (5 bases each). CDR3 size: 13 residues. Between the trimmed V and J ends, which lost 7 bases and 3 bases, there was a span of 10 bases. From germline, CDR1 is MDHEN and CDR2 SYDVKM. The CDR3 spells CASTRDRYNEQFF. The CDR3 DNA sequence: TGTGCCAGCACTAGGGACCGCTACAATGAGCAGTTCTTC.

A note on this clonotype: This clone may be a read error of a much larger clone one base away. This chain uses TRBV9 with TRBJ2-7; D is perhaps TRBD1 (6 bases). CDR1 is SGDLS and CDR2 is YYNGEE in the germline V gene. The CDR3 is 14 residues long. The CDR3 region is CASSVGTASYVQYF. CDR3 nucleotide sequence: TGTGCCAGCAGCGTAGGGACAGCGTCCTACGTGCAGTACTTC.

The CDR3 DNA sequence: TGCGCCAGCAGCTTGGCGGGTGGACTAGCGGACAATGAGCAGTTCTTC. Amino acid sequence: CASSLAGGLADNEQFF. The genes are TRBV5-1 and TRBJ2-1, with 10 bases matching TRBD2. Per the germline V gene, CDR1 is SGHRS and CDR2 is YFSETQ. Trimming at V came to 0 bases and at J to 5 bases, leaving 5 bases not matched to a gene. The CDR3 is 16 amino acids.

This clonotype was picked up many times. The chain couples TRBV12-3 or TRBV12-4 to TRBJ1-1; D uncertain. Trimming pared 1 base from V and 2 bases from J, leaving 5 bases between. This CDR3 is built from 13 residues. CDR3 loop: CASSLEYNTEAFF. The CDR3 DNA sequence: TGTGCCAGCAGTTTAGAATATAACACTGAAGCTTTCTTT.

This sequence joins TRBV19 and TRBJ2-3; 12 bases agree with TRBD2. The length of the CDR3 is 18 residues. Germline V CDR1 and CDR2: LNHDA, SQIVND (reference sequence). V shed 0 bases, J shed 2 bases, and the junction held 6 bases outside the gene matches. CDR3: CASSIDHGTSGYTDTQYF. CDR3 coding DNA: TGTGCCAGTAGTATAGATCATGGGACTAGCGGGTACACAGATACGCAGTATTTT.

The rearrangement uses TRBV30 and TRBJ2-5; D might be TRBD2 (5 bases). Germline CDR1 is GTSNPN and CDR2 is SVGIG (reference sequence). Trimming left V 2 bases short and J 5 bases short, with 18 bases between. The CDR3 covers 15 residues. The CDR3 DNA follows: TGTGCCTGGAGTAGCTACCGCGACGGGGAGGAGACCCAGTACTTC. It encodes CAWSSYRDGEETQYF.

In its sample, this clonotype was seen a few times. This sequence joins TRBV7-6 and TRBJ2-1; 7 bases map to TRBD2. From germline, CDR1 is SGHVS and CDR2 FNYEAQ. Trimming cost V 1 base and J 10 bases; bases outside gene matches: 4. The CDR3 contains 13 residues. CDR3 sequence (DNA): TGTGCCAGCAGCTTAGTAGGGACTAAGGAGCAGTTCTTC. Its protein product is CASSLVGTKEQFF.

There are many counts of this clonotype. This chain uses TRBV18 with TRBJ2-5; D gene unclear. Germline V CDR1 and CDR2: KGHSH, LQKENI. V lost 2 bases and J 1 base, leaving 5 bases between the germline ends. The CDR3 spans 13 residues. The CDR3 here is CASSPGFQETQYF. CDR3 nucleotide sequence: TGTGCCAGCTCACCAGGCTTCCAAGAGACCCAGTACTTC.